This T cell receptor beta chain comes out of a study of cytomegalovirus exposure and HLA in healthy donors. The study's findings and limits: A further, later analysis showed that HLA-associated TCR beta chains (compared with equally common others) were more clonally expanded.

Unrecorded immune exposures were likely, despite nominal health at sampling. The ends were cut back, 6 bases at V and 4 bases at J, with 25 bases in the middle. The germline CDR1 and CDR2 sequences are LNHDA and SQIVND (reference sequence). This CDR3 is 18 amino acids long. As regards this clone: What it binds is not known.

60 Vbeta and 13 Jbeta primers were used in PCR. Clones were sequenced by immunoSEQ multiplex PCR, and TCRdb holds only the in-frame ones, with some missing. The sample comprises 150,000 or so clones, just over 70% of which are singletons, and roughly 4.5% rests with the top ten. The rearrangement joins TRBV19 to TRBJ2-1; D is perhaps TRBD1 (7 bases). The specimen was PBMCs. This TCR was sampled from a man aged 18 to 35 in good health and CMV-seropositive. The CDR3 spells CASRGKSMEGAHYNEQFF. The CDR3 DNA sequence: TGTGCCAGTAGGGGGAAATCGATGGAGGGGGCCCATTACAATGAGCAGTTCTTC.